The text below deals with one T cell receptor (beta chain). Its antigen is unknown. The data were produced by immunoSEQ multiplex PCR, yet TCRdb's version contains in-frame clones alone and is incomplete. The top ten hold 0.9% to 1.4% of the sample, which has some 2 million clones, less than 95% seen once. Trimming took 6 bases from V and 6 from J; bases not matched to a gene: 10. This CDR3 has 14 amino acids. Germline loops: CDR1 MNHEY, CDR2 SMNVEV (reference sequence). The data derive from a study of shared clonotypes between healthy human individuals. Study information: Donor composition was a couple of women and a few men, aged 18 to 49. General study points: The study generally estimated greater richness for naive than memory subsets. Sampling included only blood; tissue repertoires likely differ.

Positively selected for CCR7, the CD45RO-negative cells used as naive CD8 cells excluded terminally differentiated effector memory CD45RA+ cells. The V and J genes are TRBV27 and TRBJ2-7, with 8 bases matching TRBD1. This clonotype was sampled from a man in his late teens or twenties in good health. Sequences were obtained from naive CD8+ T cells sorted from blood. The DNA for the CDR3 is TGTGCCAGCAGGGTGACAGGGGACATCGGCGAGCAGTACTTC. Translation: CASRVTGDIGEQYF.